The TCR beta chain described here comes from a study of blood T cell repertoires in COVID-19. Only in-frame clones appear in the TCRdb table, and some are missing; sequencing was by immunoSEQ multiplex PCR. The sample includes around 180,000 clones, approximately 73% of them seen just once. The CDR3 spans 16 residues. CDR1 and CDR2 (germline): SGHTA, FQGNSA. The V gene end was trimmed by 2 bases and the J gene end by 4 bases; junction bases not matched to a gene: 2. Across about 22 US areas, participants ranged in age from 18 to 89 years. This TCR came from a woman in her 50s with acute COVID-19. The source material was PBMCs or T cells enriched from blood (not recorded which). The V and J genes are TRBV7-2 and TRBJ2-1; 13 positions agree with TRBD2. The CDR3 nucleotides are TGTGCCAGCAGCTTACGGACTAGCGGGGGATACAATGAGCAGTTCTTC. Translated: CASSLRTSGGYNEQFF.